This TCR beta chain was identified during a study of blood T cell repertoires in COVID-19. The authors' processing: Amplifying reference gene primers gave estimates of nucleated cell counts. The protocol was immunoSEQ multiplex PCR, while the TCRdb copy is restricted to in-frame clones and leaves out a portion. That table furnishes V, J and clone size, whereas the DNA furnished D and trimming. The sample lists under 250,000 clones, about 87% occurring once. The CDR3 has 18 amino acids. Germline CDR1 reads LGHDT; CDR2 reads YNNKEL (reference sequence). V shed 4 bases and J 0 bases; nucleotides not matched to a gene: 3.

This sequence was found in a woman aged 40 to 55 who had been exposed to COVID-19. V gene TRBV3-1 (or the pseudogene TRBV3-2) combines with J gene TRBJ2-4, with 16 bases aligning to TRBD2. Sequencing input: PBMCs or T cells enriched from blood (not recorded which). The CDR3 DNA reads TGTGCCAGCAGCCGTGGGACTAGCGGGGGGGTAGCCAAAAACATTCAGTACTTC. Translation gives CASSRGTSGGVAKNIQYF.